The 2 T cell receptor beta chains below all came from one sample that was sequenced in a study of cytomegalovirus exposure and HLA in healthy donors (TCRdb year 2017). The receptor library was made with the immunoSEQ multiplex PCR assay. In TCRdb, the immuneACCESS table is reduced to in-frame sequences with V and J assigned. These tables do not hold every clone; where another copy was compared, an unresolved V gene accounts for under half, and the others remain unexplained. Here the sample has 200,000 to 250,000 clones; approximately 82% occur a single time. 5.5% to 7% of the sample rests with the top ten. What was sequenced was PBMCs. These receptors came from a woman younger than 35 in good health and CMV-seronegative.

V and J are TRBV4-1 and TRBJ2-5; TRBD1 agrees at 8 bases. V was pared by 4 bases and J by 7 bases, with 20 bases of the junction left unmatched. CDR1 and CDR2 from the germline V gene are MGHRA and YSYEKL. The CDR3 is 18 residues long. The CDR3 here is CASSRDHLQGGGLVTQYF. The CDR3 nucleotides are TGCGCCAGCAGCCGAGACCACCTACAGGGGGGCGGCTTGGTGACCCAGTACTTC.

The CDR3 is CASSEDRQTWTTF. As DNA, the CDR3 is TGTGCCAGCAGCGAGGACAGGCAGACTTGGACCACCTTC. The gene calls are TRBV2 and TRBJ1-2, with TRBD1 matching over 7 bases. The germline gives CDR1 SNHLY, CDR2 FYNNEI. Losses at the gene ends were 6 bases for V and 13 bases for J; bases not matched to a gene: 14. There are 13 residues in the CDR3.